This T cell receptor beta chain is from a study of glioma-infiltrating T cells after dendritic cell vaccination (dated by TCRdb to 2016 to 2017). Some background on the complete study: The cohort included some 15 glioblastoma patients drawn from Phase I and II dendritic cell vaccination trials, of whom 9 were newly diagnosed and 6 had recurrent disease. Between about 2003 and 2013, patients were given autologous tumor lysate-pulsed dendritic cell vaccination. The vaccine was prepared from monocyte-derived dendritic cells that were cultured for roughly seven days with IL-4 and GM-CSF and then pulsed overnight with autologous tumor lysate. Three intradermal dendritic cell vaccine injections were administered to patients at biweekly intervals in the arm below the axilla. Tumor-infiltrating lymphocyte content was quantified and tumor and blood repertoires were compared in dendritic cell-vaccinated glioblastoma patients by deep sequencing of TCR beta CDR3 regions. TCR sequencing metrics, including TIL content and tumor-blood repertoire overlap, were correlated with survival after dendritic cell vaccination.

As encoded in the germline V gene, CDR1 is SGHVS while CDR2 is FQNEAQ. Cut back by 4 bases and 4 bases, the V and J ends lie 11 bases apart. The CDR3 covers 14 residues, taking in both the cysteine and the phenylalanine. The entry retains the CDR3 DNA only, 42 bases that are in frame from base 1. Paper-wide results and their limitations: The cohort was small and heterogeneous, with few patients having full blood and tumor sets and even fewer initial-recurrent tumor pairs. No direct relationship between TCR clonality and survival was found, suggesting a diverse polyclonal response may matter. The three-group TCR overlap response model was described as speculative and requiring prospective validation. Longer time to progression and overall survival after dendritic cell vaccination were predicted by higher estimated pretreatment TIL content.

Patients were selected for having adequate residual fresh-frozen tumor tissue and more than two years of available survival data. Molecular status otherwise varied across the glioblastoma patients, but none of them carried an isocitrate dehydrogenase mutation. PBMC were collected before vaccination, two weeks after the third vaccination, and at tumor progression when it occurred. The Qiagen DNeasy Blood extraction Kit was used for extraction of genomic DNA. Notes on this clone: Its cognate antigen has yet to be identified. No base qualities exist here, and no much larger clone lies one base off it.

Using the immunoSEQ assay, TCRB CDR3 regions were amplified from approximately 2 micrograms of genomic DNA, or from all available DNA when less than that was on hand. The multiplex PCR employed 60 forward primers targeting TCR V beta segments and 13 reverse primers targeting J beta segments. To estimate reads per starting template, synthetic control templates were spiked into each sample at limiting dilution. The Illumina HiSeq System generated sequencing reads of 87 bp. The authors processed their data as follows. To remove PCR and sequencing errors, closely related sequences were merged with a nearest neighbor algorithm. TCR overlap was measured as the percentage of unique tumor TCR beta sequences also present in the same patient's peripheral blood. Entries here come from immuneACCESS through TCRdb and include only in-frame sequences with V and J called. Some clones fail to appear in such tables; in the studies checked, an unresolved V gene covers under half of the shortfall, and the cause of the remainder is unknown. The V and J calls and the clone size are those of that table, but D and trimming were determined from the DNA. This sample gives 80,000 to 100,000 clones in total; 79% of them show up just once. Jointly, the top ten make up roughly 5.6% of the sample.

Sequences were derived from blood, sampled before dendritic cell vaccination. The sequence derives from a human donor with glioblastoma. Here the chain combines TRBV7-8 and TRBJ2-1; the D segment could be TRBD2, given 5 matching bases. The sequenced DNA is TGTGCCAGCAGCTCAGAGGGTTATTACAATGAGCAGTTCTTC. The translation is CASSSEGYYNEQFF.